This T cell receptor (beta chain) was sequenced for a study of tumor and adjacent non-tumor tissue in lung cancer. Findings and limits, study-wide: Higher tumor TCR diversity was associated with shorter survival.

RNA was extracted from bulk tissue without any cell sorting. With regard to this clonotype: Its antigen is currently unknown.

TCRbeta libraries were built with three rounds of nested PCR, modified from ARM-PCR. One entry per CDR3 protein results from TCRdb running MiXCR on the multiplex PCR reads. The table has over 110,000 distinct CDR3 sequences, around 65% seen once. Germline loops: CDR1 MNHEY, CDR2 SVGEGT. The CDR3 length is 17 residues. This TCR came from a man aged 60-69 years with small cell lung cancer. The chain uses TRBV6-2 or TRBV6-3 and TRBJ2-2; a weak D match, TRBD2 (6 bases). Sequenced material: lung tumor tissue. The CDR3 is CVGRPPRGARNTGGLFF. The CDR3 DNA is TGTGTCGGCAGGCCACCACGTGGGGCGAGAAACACCGGGGGACTGTTTTTT.